Detailed here is one T cell receptor beta chain. What it binds is not known. The data were produced by immunoSEQ multiplex PCR, yet TCRdb's version contains in-frame clones alone and is incomplete. The sample contains some 68,000 clones, about 81% of which appear only once. This CDR3 has 14 residues. V dropped 4 bases and J dropped 1; count of bases not matched to a gene: 2. Germline V gene sequence: CDR1 SGHRS, CDR2 YFSETQ. This sample was taken from a study of vaccination effects on CD4 cells after COVID-19. Prior to sequencing, the ViraFEST assay stimulated PBMC with viral peptide pools, which expanded the antigen-specific CD4+ T cells. Culturing for roughly 10 days preceded CD4+ T cell isolation. Each person got two doses of an mRNA SARS-CoV-2 vaccine, BNT162b2 or mRNA-1273. On days 3 and 7, fresh IL-2 medium replaced half the medium.

The input for sequencing was CD4+ T cells from PBMCs cultured with HCoV-229E spike peptides, taken after COVID-19 vaccination. The chain uses TRBV5-1 and TRBJ1-2; 9 bases are a match to TRBD1. The source is a human donor who received a COVID-19 vaccine. The CDR3 is CASSEGQGNYGYTF. As DNA, the CDR3 is TGCGCCAGCAGCGAGGGACAGGGTAACTATGGCTACACCTTC.